This entry lists 20 T cell receptor beta chains sequenced from one sample in a study of cytomegalovirus exposure and HLA in healthy donors. Use of 60 Vbeta and 13 Jbeta primers characterized the PCR. Sequencing used immunoSEQ multiplex PCR; TCRdb keeps in-frame clones, though not all of them. This sample has around 130,000 clones, with approximately 84% found just once. The sequenced material came from PBMCs. Receptor source: a boy younger than 10 in good health and CMV-seronegative.

About this clone: Germline and junction disagree at one end, which may indicate a read error. The V and J genes are TRBV7-9 and TRBJ2-3; 8 bases align to TRBD1. Per the germline V gene, CDR1 is SEHNR and CDR2 is FQNEAQ (reference sequence). The CDR3 is 16 residues long. CDR3 sequence reads: CSSSLRDQGATDTQYF. The CDR3 coding sequence is TGTTCCAGCAGCTTACGGGATCAGGGGGCGACAGATACGCAGTATTTT.

V is TRBV11-2 and J is TRBJ2-3; 7 nucleotides align to TRBD1. The V gene end was trimmed by 2 bases and the J gene end by 4 bases; junction bases not matched to a gene: 3. Per the germline V gene, CDR1 is SGHAT and CDR2 is FQNNGV. This CDR3 has 14 amino acids. CDR3 loop: CASSLYQGADTQYF. The CDR3 coding sequence is TGTGCCAGCAGCTTATACCAGGGGGCAGATACGCAGTATTTT. Variable domain in full (rest from reference TRBV11-2 and TRBJ2-3): EAGVAQSPRYKIIEKRQSVAFWCNPISGHATLYWYQQILGQGPKLLIQFQNNGVVDDSQLPKDRFSAERLKGVDSTLKIQPAKLEDSAVYLCASSLYQGADTQYFGPGTRLTVL.

The chain uses TRBV18 and TRBJ2-7, with 10 bases that match TRBD1. Germline V CDR1 and CDR2: KGHSH, LQKENI. This CDR3 has 14 residues. The ends lost 5 bases at V and 5 bases at J; junction bases unmatched: 6. The CDR3 DNA reads TGTGCCAGCTCAAATACCGGGACAGGGGACGAGCAGTACGTC. Its protein product is CASSNTGTGDEQYV.

This clone was counted between two and nine times. The chain combines TRBV15 with TRBJ1-2; 10 bases agree with TRBD1. CDR1 is LNHNV and CDR2 is YYDKDF in the germline V gene (reference sequence). The CDR3 totals 17 residues. Trimming removed 0 bases from V and 4 bases from J; junction bases left unmatched: 8. The CDR3 here is CATSREPLGTGVYGYTF. CDR3 coding DNA: TGTGCCACCAGCAGAGAACCCCTTGGGACAGGGGTCTATGGCTACACCTTC.

V usage is TRBV10-3 and J usage is TRBJ1-2; 8 nucleotides align to TRBD1. The V and J ends lost 0 bases and 5 bases, in that order; junction bases with no gene match: 8. This CDR3 has 16 residues. Germline CDR1 ENHRY, CDR2 SYGVKD. The DNA for the CDR3 is TGTGCCATCAGTGAGTCTCGAACAGGGGGTAGTTATGGCTACACCTTC. It encodes CAISESRTGGSYGYTF.

V gene TRBV6-1 combines with J gene TRBJ1-5; 7 bases align to TRBD1. Germline lookup yields CDR1 MNHNS and CDR2 SASEGT. The CDR3 has 15 amino acids. Trimming removed 6 bases from V and 0 bases from J; junction bases left unmatched: 5. The CDR3 nucleotides are TGTGCCAGCAGAATGACAGGGTATAGCAATCAGCCCCAGCATTTT. Protein: CASRMTGYSNQPQHF.

This chain's CDR3 is CASSLLRDEYTEAFF. The CDR3 bases are TGCGCCAGCAGCTTGCTCAGGGATGAGTACACTGAAGCTTTCTTT. V usage is TRBV5-1 and J usage is TRBJ1-1; TRBD1 is a possible D gene (5 bases). CDR3 length equals 15 residues. V was shortened by 1 base and J by 3 bases, with 13 bases between the two germline ends. Looked up from germline, CDR1 is SGHRS and CDR2 is YFSETQ.

The gene calls are TRBV27 and TRBJ2-5; D unresolved. Germline CDR1 reads MNHEY; CDR2 reads SMNVEV (reference sequence). V was shortened by 2 bases and J by 5 bases, with 12 bases between the two germline ends. The CDR3 is 14 amino acids. The CDR3 reads CASSLGRLSETQYF. The CDR3 DNA reads TGTGCCAGCAGTTTAGGCCGACTCTCGGAGACCCAGTACTTC.

The chain joins TRBV7-8 to TRBJ2-7; 7 positions match TRBD1. V was clipped by 4 bases and J by 1 base; unmatched bases: 7. The CDR3 consists of 15 residues. The germline CDR1 and CDR2 sequences are SGHVS and FQNEAQ. The CDR3 region is CASSSEPGGSYEQYF. Written as DNA, the CDR3 is TGTGCCAGCAGCTCAGAACCAGGGGGATCCTACGAGCAGTACTTC.

This chain connects TRBV4-2 to TRBJ1-5; D might be TRBD1 (5 bases). CDR3 length: 14 amino acids. Trimming took 2 bases from V and 4 from J, leaving 9 bases between them. Germline CDR1 reads LGHNA; CDR2 reads YNFKEQ. The CDR3 DNA reads as TGTGCCAGCAGCCAACCTTCAGGGAATCAGCCCCAGCATTTT. This gives the protein CASSQPSGNQPQHF.

The chain employs TRBV7-9 and TRBJ2-1; tentative D call: TRBD1 (6 bases). Germline V CDR1 and CDR2: SEHNR, FQNEAQ (reference sequence). V shed 5 bases and J shed 2 bases, with 13 bases lying between them. This CDR3 is built from 15 residues. CDR3 DNA: TGTGCCAGCAGCCCGGGACACCCGGCCTACAATGAGCAGTTCTTC. Its protein is CASSPGHPAYNEQFF.

The genes are TRBV5-1 and TRBJ2-3; TRBD2 matches 7 bases. Trimming at V came to 0 bases and at J to 5 bases, leaving 12 bases not matched to a gene. The germline V gene has CDR1 SGHRS and CDR2 YFSETQ. This CDR3 has 17 residues. In nucleotides, the CDR3 is TGCGCCAGCAGCTTGGAACTTGGGGGGGGAGAGGGAGATACGCAGTATTTT. Its translation is CASSLELGGGEGDTQYF. Full variable domain (missing parts from reference TRBV5-1 and TRBJ2-3): KAGVTQTPRYLIKTRGQQVTLSCSPISGHRSVSWYQQTPGQGLQFLFEYFSETQRNKGNFPGRFSGRQFSNSRSEMNVSTLELGDSALYLCASSLELGGGEGDTQYFGPGTRLTVL.

The V and J genes are TRBV10-3 and TRBJ1-1; perhaps TRBD1 as D (6 bases). V shed 2 bases and J shed 6 bases, with 13 bases lying between them. The CDR3 is 14 amino acids. CDR1 and CDR2 (germline): ENHRY, SYGVKD. For the CDR3, the DNA is TGTGCCATCAGTGAGGGAAGCAGGGGCCCTGAAGCTTTCTTT. Translation gives CAISEGSRGPEAFF.

The chain joins TRBV10-1 to TRBJ2-3; TRBD2 aligns across 7 bases. The CDR3 spans 14 residues. The V segment lost 5 bases and the J segment 0 bases; nucleotides outside the gene matches: 2. The germline V gene encodes CDR1 WNHNN and CDR2 SYGVQD (reference sequence). The chain's CDR3 is CASSTGGSTDTQYF. The CDR3 DNA sequence: TGCGCCAGCAGTACGGGAGGTAGCACAGATACGCAGTATTTT.

V and J are TRBV4-2 and TRBJ1-1, with D tentatively TRBD1 (5 bases). Per the germline V gene, CDR1 is LGHNA and CDR2 is YNFKEQ. The CDR3 is made up of 16 amino acids. V lost 1 base and J lost 2, with 14 bases in between. The CDR3 loop reads CASSQAVGGRNTEAFF. The CDR3 DNA sequence: TGTGCCAGCAGCCAAGCAGTCGGGGGACGTAACACTGAAGCTTTCTTT.

This chain joins TRBV6-6 and TRBJ1-2; no reliable D call. Trimming took 7 bases from V and 6 from J, leaving 15 bases between them. The CDR3 extends over 13 amino acids. Germline-derived CDR1 and CDR2 are MNHNY and SVGAGI (reference sequence). The chain's CDR3 is CASTQSGVHGYTF. CDR3 bases: TGTGCCAGCACCCAATCCGGGGTCCATGGCTACACCTTC.

CDR3 in DNA: TGTGCCAGCAGCGCAAGACAGGGGCCCTGGGGCACTGAAGCTTTCTTT. This encodes CASSARQGPWGTEAFF. This chain connects TRBV9 to TRBJ1-1, with 8 nucleotides matching TRBD1. Trimming removed 3 bases from V and 4 bases from J; junction bases left unmatched: 11. Germline CDR1 is SGDLS and CDR2 is YYNGEE. The CDR3 length is 16 residues.

The chain carries TRBV11-1 and TRBJ2-7, with D tentatively TRBD1 (6 bases). This CDR3 contains 13 residues. The germline gives CDR1 SGHAT, CDR2 FQDESV (reference sequence). V shed 5 bases and J shed 4 bases, with 12 bases lying between them. This CDR3 is CASSLGQTYEQYF. CDR3 coding DNA: TGTGCCAGCAGCCTAGGACAGACTTACGAGCAGTACTTC.

A single count supports this clone. This rearrangement joins TRBV30 to TRBJ1-2, with 9 bases lining up with TRBD1. The CDR3 totals 14 residues. V was pared by 2 bases and J by 3 bases, with 4 bases of the junction left unmatched. Germline V gene sequence: CDR1 GTSNPN, CDR2 SVGIG (reference sequence). In DNA, the CDR3 is TGTGCCTGGAGTCCTCGACAGGGGGACTATGGCTACACCTTC. This encodes CAWSPRQGDYGYTF.

The V call is TRBV7-2, the J call TRBJ2-3, with 11 bases that match TRBD2. V trimming: 3 bases; J trimming: 7 bases; junction bases outside the gene matches: 6. The CDR3 totals 15 residues. The germline CDR1 and CDR2 sequences are SGHTA and FQGNSA. The DNA for the CDR3 is TGTGCCAGCAGCTTTACTAGCGGGGGAACCCATACGCAGTATTTT. Translation gives CASSFTSGGTHTQYF.